This T cell receptor (beta chain) was sequenced in a study of cytomegalovirus exposure and HLA in healthy donors (dated by TCRdb to the late 2010s). Context from the whole study: The approximately 710 repertoires of the first cohort and the 95 to 150 validation repertoires were produced on the same platform, according to a later analysis. The study was designed to test whether signatures of past pathogen exposure could be identified by cataloging public T cell receptors. Besides the first cohort of approximately 670 subjects, a separate validation cohort made up of over 95 different subjects was used. High-throughput TCR immunosequencing, statistical association of individual TCRs with disease status, and machine learning were combined to predict cytomegalovirus infection status. Overall study outcomes, separate from this receptor: In vitro tests confirmed that a few of the cytomegalovirus-associated TCR beta chains recognize cytomegalovirus antigens. The classifier was reported to diagnose cytomegalovirus status with high specificity and sensitivity in both the original and validation cohorts. All 120 or so repertoires were used to score co-occurrence in the validation cohort in a later analysis, because that analysis had no HLA typing for the cohort. According to the authors, the approach could potentially be generalized to other disease states and immunological phenotypes. Most TCR sequences were seen in very few donors, while some public TCRs were found in many individuals. A later analysis found that TCRs clustered in the first cohort also tended to co-occur in the roughly 120 validation repertoires, with 94% of cluster scores above 0. The study listed around 160 TCR beta chains as associated with cytomegalovirus.

The donors belonged to the validation cohort of around 130 subjects, which was separate from the approximately 700-subject first cohort. From the cysteine up to the phenylalanine, the CDR3 has a length of 15 residues. The DNA shown is the 45-base CDR3, in frame from base 1. The germline V and J ends show losses of 4 bases and 8 bases respectively, and no gene match explains 4 bases of the junction. The germline V gene yields SGDLS for CDR1 and YYNGEE for CDR2. Turning to this clone: This clone's antigen is unknown. No clone much larger than this one lies a single base away; base qualities are absent.

The library was produced with the immunoSEQ multiplex PCR assay. The paper's processing steps were these. To diagnose cytomegalovirus status from the catalog of TCR beta chain sequences, a statistical classification framework was built. In its TCRdb copy, this immuneACCESS table keeps in-frame sequences only and misses some clones. Where compared with another copy, unresolved V genes explain less than half of these, and the others have no known cause. The DNA was the basis for D and trimming; V, J and clone size are from that table. In all, the sample holds 150,000 to 200,000 clones, and 85% of those were seen once. The top ten clonotypes cover 16% of the sample.

This clonotype originated in a man in his late teens or twenties in good health and CMV-seropositive. This receptor chain uses TRBV9 and TRBJ2-1, with TRBD2 matching 15 junction bases. Sample: PBMCs. The nucleotides read TGTGCCAGCAGCTTGGGACTAGCGGGAGGAGATGAGCAGTTCTTC. It translates as CASSLGLAGGDEQFF.